Listed below are T cell receptor beta chains from one sample, sequenced in a study of spatial heterogeneity in lung cancer. Each CDR3 protein is one row after TCRdb ran MiXCR on the 5' RACE reads. Of 85,000 to 100,000 distinct CDR3 sequences listed, 15% to 20% are singletons. Sequenced here: PBMCs, sampled at follow-up. The receptors originated from a male donor with early-stage non-small cell lung cancer. Both conserved end residues are part of each CDR3. The order of the fields is clone size, V gene, D gene, J gene, CDR3 protein, CDR3 DNA. A D gene is named only where the DNA matches it firmly. Only part of the rows carry a size: once, few, many, or a class if the clone is expanded.

few	TRBV27	NA	TRBJ1-5	CASSLAITGNQPQHF	TGTGCCAGCAGTTTAGCTATTACAGGCAATCAGCCCCAGCATTTT
many	TRBV4-2	NA	TRBJ1-2	CASSRSHAGSDGYTF	TGTGCCAGCAGCCGCAGTCATGCGGGGTCGGATGGCTACACCTTC
few	TRBV25-1	NA	TRBJ2-5	CASGGEVQETQYF	TGTGCCAGCGGGGGCGAGGTTCAGGAGACCCAGTACTTC
few	TRBV4-2	NA	TRBJ1-1	CASSPRTVMNTEAFF	TGTGCCAGCAGCCCCCGGACAGTTATGAACACTGAAGCTTTCTTT
NA	TRBV7-3	NA	TRBJ2-6	CASSPTPGANVLTF	TGTGCCAGCAGCCCTACTCCTGGGGCCAACGTCCTGACTTTC
NA	TRBV10-3	TRBD1	TRBJ1-1	CAISEGRGVMAAFF	TGTGCCATCAGTGAGGGCAGGGGGGTCATGGCGGCTTTCTTT
NA	TRBV5-6	NA	TRBJ2-3	CASSWQGRGTDTQYF	TGTGCCAGCAGCTGGCAGGGTAGGGGCACAGATACGCAGTATTTT
many	TRBV4-3	NA	TRBJ1-4	CASSQDLQGTTEKLFF	TGCGCCAGCAGCCAAGATCTCCAGGGGACTACTGAAAAACTGTTTTTT
few	TRBV19	TRBD1	TRBJ1-5	CASAGQLYSNQPQHF	TGTGCCAGCGCGGGACAGCTCTATAGCAATCAGCCCCAGCATTTT
NA	TRBV20-1	NA	TRBJ2-7	CSARLTGKPYEQYF	TGCAGTGCTAGATTAACAGGAAAACCCTACGAGCAGTACTTC
NA	TRBV3-1	NA	TRBJ2-5	CASSRATSIETQYF	TGTGCCAGCAGCCGAGCGACTAGTATAGAGACCCAGTACTTC
NA	TRBV20-1	NA	TRBJ2-1	CSARDWEGVNEQFF	TGCAGTGCTAGAGATTGGGAAGGGGTCAATGAGCAGTTCTTC
few	TRBV3-1	TRBD1	TRBJ1-1	CASSPRTGVNTEAFF	TGTGCCAGCAGCCCCCGGACAGGCGTGAACACTGAAGCTTTCTTT
NA	TRBV12-3/TRBV12-4	NA	TRBJ1-3	CASSLQSSGNTIYF	TGTGCCAGCAGTTTGCAGAGCTCTGGAAACACCATATATTTT
NA	TRBV7-2	NA	TRBJ1-6	CASGKSGVGNSPLHF	TGTGCCAGCGGAAAATCGGGGGTGGGGAATTCACCCCTCCACTTT
NA	TRBV19	NA	TRBJ1-1	CATIRGPEAFF	TGTGCCACAATAAGAGGGCCTGAAGCTTTCTTT
few	TRBV20-1	NA	TRBJ2-2	CSAPSGGGELFF	TGCAGTGCACCATCCGGGGGCGGGGAGCTGTTTTTT
NA	TRBV2	NA	TRBJ2-5	CASSEWETQYF	TGTGCCAGCAGTGAGTGGGAGACCCAGTACTTC
NA	TRBV6-2/TRBV6-3	NA	TRBJ1-5	CASNSGAKQPQHF	TGTGCCAGCAATAGCGGGGCAAAACAGCCCCAGCATTTT
NA	TRBV7-3	TRBD1	TRBJ2-3	CASSNHGDRGQNTQYF	TGTGCCAGCAGCAACCACGGGGACAGGGGGCAGAATACGCAGTATTTT
few	TRBV5-6	TRBD1	TRBJ2-7	CASSSALQVGGGEQYF	TGTGCCAGCAGCTCGGCTCTTCAGGTAGGGGGCGGCGAGCAGTACTTC
NA	TRBV10-3	NA	TRBJ1-5	CAIKAGLEQPQHF	TGTGCCATCAAAGCTGGGCTGGAACAGCCCCAGCATTTT
NA	TRBV5-1	TRBD1	TRBJ2-1	CASSFRDRGSEQFF	TGCGCCAGCAGCTTCCGGGACAGGGGAAGCGAGCAGTTCTTC
many	TRBV2	NA	TRBJ2-5	CASSVLEETQYF	TGTGCCAGCAGTGTTTTGGAAGAGACCCAGTACTTC
many	TRBV7-9	NA	TRBJ2-6	CASSPSGAAGANVLTF	TGTGCCAGCAGCCCGTCCGGGGCCGCCGGGGCCAACGTCCTGACTTTC
NA	TRBV20-1	TRBD2	TRBJ2-3	CSARVASGADTQYF	TGCAGTGCTAGAGTGGCTAGCGGAGCAGATACGCAGTATTTT
NA	TRBV29-1	NA	TRBJ1-3	CSVEPRGNGNTIYF	TGCAGCGTGGAACCTAGGGGAAATGGAAACACCATATATTTT
few	TRBV12-3/TRBV12-4	NA	TRBJ1-1	CASSLSAGDAEAFF	TGTGCCAGCAGTTTATCCGCCGGGGACGCCGAAGCTTTCTTT
NA	TRBV6-5	NA	TRBJ2-2	CASSYSTSLYTGELFF	TGTGCCAGCAGTTACTCGACCAGCTTATACACCGGGGAGCTGTTTTTT
NA	TRBV7-2	NA	TRBJ2-3	CASSPSAPDTQYF	TGTGCCAGCAGCCCTAGCGCCCCAGATACGCAGTATTTT
NA	TRBV28	TRBD2	TRBJ2-7	CASSVRGRGDSEQYF	TGTGCCAGCAGTGTCCGCGGGAGAGGGGATTCTGAGCAGTACTTC
few	TRBV9	NA	TRBJ2-1	CASSPIWQGAYNEQFF	TGTGCCAGCAGCCCTATTTGGCAGGGTGCCTACAATGAGCAGTTCTTC
many	TRBV20-1	TRBD1	TRBJ1-3	CSARTLTGTGGQGSGNTIYF	TGCAGTGCTAGAACCCTAACCGGGACAGGGGGCCAAGGCTCTGGAAACACCATATATTTT
few	TRBV27	NA	TRBJ1-1	CASSMRDGRGAEAFF	TGTGCCAGCAGCATGAGGGACGGCCGAGGCGCTGAAGCTTTCTTT
few	TRBV28	TRBD1	TRBJ2-7	CASRTGTAHSYEQYF	TGTGCCAGCAGAACCGGGACAGCGCACTCCTACGAGCAGTACTTC
NA	TRBV20-1	NA	TRBJ1-5	CSANVRDGYNQPQHF	TGCAGTGCTAACGTCCGGGACGGCTACAATCAGCCCCAGCATTTT
few	TRBV6-2/TRBV6-3	TRBD1	TRBJ1-5	CASSYPTGSSNQPQHF	TGTGCCAGCAGTTACCCGACAGGGAGTAGCAATCAGCCCCAGCATTTT
NA	TRBV7-2	NA	TRBJ1-1	CASSRLRTGNTEAFF	TGTGCCAGCAGCCGTCTCCGTACCGGGAACACTGAAGCTTTCTTT
few	TRBV20-1	TRBD1	TRBJ1-2	CSATGTGMGYTF	TGCAGTGCTACCGGGACAGGGATGGGCTACACCTTC
few	TRBV29-1	NA	TRBJ1-1	CSAEGGEGTEAFF	TGCAGCGCTGAGGGAGGCGAGGGCACTGAAGCTTTCTTT
NA	TRBV29-1	TRBD1	TRBJ2-7	CSVEEPRGLSYEQYF	TGCAGCGTTGAAGAACCCAGGGGGCTATCCTACGAGCAGTACTTC
NA	TRBV12-3/TRBV12-4	TRBD2	TRBJ2-5	CASSASAGVQETQYF	TGTGCCAGCAGTGCTTCGGCGGGGGTTCAAGAGACCCAGTACTTC